This TCR beta chain was recovered during a study of T-cell memory formation after mild COVID-19. Via MiXCR, TCRdb re-called the 5' RACE reads, giving one row per CDR3 protein. The profile shows roughly 47,000 distinct CDR3 sequences, under 7.5% of them singletons. The CDR3 runs 15 residues. Germline loops: CDR1 MGHRA, CDR2 YSYEKL. Unmatched junction bases numbered 2, after V lost 4 bases and J lost 0 bases. This clonotype has just one count. The rearrangement joins TRBV4-1 to TRBJ2-2, with 7 bases lining up with TRBD1. Sample: PBMCs or a T cell subset sorted from them (not recorded which). The sequence was obtained from a man between 18 and 29 years old who had mild COVID-19 (a few samples of this study predate the infection). Cell type and time point are not known. The CDR3 DNA follows: TGCGCCAGCAGCCGTGGACAGGCGAACACCGGGGAGCTGTTTTTT. This encodes CASSRGQANTGELFF.